These T cell receptor beta chains were read from a single sample in a study of cytomegalovirus exposure and HLA in healthy donors. Assay: immunoSEQ multiplex PCR; the TCRdb copy retains only in-frame clones and omits some. Of about 74,000 clones listed, less than 95% are singletons. Sequencing used PBMCs. Receptor source: a woman younger than 35 in good health and CMV-seropositive. The CDR3 runs from the conserved cysteine through the conserved F or W. Each record gives: clone size, D gene, J gene, V gene, CDR3 protein, CDR3 DNA. D genes are given only for firm matches. The size field is filled for only some rows; it gives once, few, many or a size class.

size: -; D: TRBD2; J: TRBJ2-7; V: TRBV4-3; CDR3: CASSRTSGGRDEQYF; DNA: TGCGCCAGCAGCCGGACTAGCGGGGGGCGAGACGAGCAGTACTTC
size: -; D: -; J: TRBJ2-3; V: TRBV9; CDR3: CASSQGPDTQYF; DNA: TGTGCCAGCAGCCAGGGTCCAGATACGCAGTATTTT
size: -; D: -; J: TRBJ2-1; V: TRBV7-7; CDR3: CASSFGGRRGYNEQFF; DNA: TGTGCTAGCAGCTTTGGAGGGAGGAGGGGTTACAATGAGCAGTTCTTC
size: -; D: TRBD1; J: TRBJ2-5; V: TRBV4-3; CDR3: CASSQRQGQETQYF; DNA: TGCGCCAGCAGCCAGAGACAGGGGCAAGAGACCCAGTACTTC
size: -; D: -; J: TRBJ1-2; V: TRBV4-1; CDR3: CASSQATLLGDGYTF; DNA: TGCGCCAGCAGCCAAGCCACACTTCTAGGCGATGGCTACACCTTC
size: -; D: -; J: TRBJ2-5; V: TRBV25-1; CDR3: CASSSYLRDSQETQYF; DNA: TGTGCCAGCAGTTCTTATCTTCGGGACTCCCAAGAGACCCAGTACTTC
size: -; D: TRBD1; J: TRBJ1-3; V: TRBV5-6; CDR3: CASSLTGGFSGNTIYF; DNA: TGTGCCAGCAGCCTGACAGGGGGGTTCTCTGGAAACACCATATATTTT
size: once; D: TRBD1; J: TRBJ1-2; V: TRBV5-4; CDR3: CASTDAQGAGGTIVGYTF; DNA: TGTGCCAGCACCGATGCGCAGGGGGCGGGGGGGACTATTGTGGGCTACACCTTC
size: -; D: TRBD2; J: TRBJ2-7; V: TRBV4-1; CDR3: CASSQDLSGRVYEQYF; DNA: TGCGCCAGCAGCCAAGATCTTAGCGGGAGAGTATACGAGCAGTACTTC
size: few; D: -; J: TRBJ1-5; V: TRBV5-6; CDR3: CASSFQGYSNQPQHF; DNA: TGTGCCAGCAGCTTTCAGGGGTATAGCAATCAGCCCCAGCATTTT
size: -; D: -; J: TRBJ2-4; V: TRBV10-2; CDR3: CASSDSVPGDIQYF; DNA: TGCGCCAGCAGTGATAGTGTACCGGGTGACATTCAGTACTTC
size: -; D: -; J: TRBJ2-5; V: TRBV14; CDR3: CASSQGGTTQETQYF; DNA: TGTGCCAGCAGCCAAGGAGGAACAACTCAAGAGACCCAGTACTTC